The 23 T cell receptor beta chains reported below all come from one sample, sequenced in a study of CD8+ T cells in alopecia areata. Specified treatment: oral pan-JAK inhibitor, 5-10 mg twice daily. Investigators isolated RNA and reverse transcribed it into cDNA to act as the sequencing template. TCRdb's table, derived via immunoSEQ multiplex PCR, lists solely in-frame clones and lacks some. The data hold about 270,000 clones, with about three fifths observed a single time. The specimen was CD4+ T cells sorted from blood, collected at roughly week 52, from a patient treated with tofacitinib. The receptor set was obtained from a human donor with alopecia areata.

As regards this clone: Other DNA sequences from this sample encode an identical CDR3 as well. CDR3 sequence (DNA): TGTGCCTGGAGTGTTCAGGGGACCGGGGAGCTGTTTTTT. The encoded protein is CAWSVQGTGELFF. The gene calls are TRBV30 and TRBJ2-2; weak D call: TRBD1 (6 bases). Looked up from germline, CDR1 is GTSNPN and CDR2 is SVGIG (reference sequence). Trimming left V 0 bases short and J 5 bases short, with 7 bases between. The CDR3 consists of 13 residues.

A word on this clone: Other DNA sequences in this sample translate to the same CDR3. The chain combines TRBV30 with TRBJ2-1; D not certain. V was pared by 0 bases and J by 0 bases, with 6 bases between. The CDR3 spans 14 residues. CDR1 is GTSNPN, CDR2 SVGIG, per germline (reference sequence). The CDR3 is CAWSVLASYNEQFF. In DNA form, the CDR3 reads TGTGCCTGGAGTGTGTTAGCCTCCTACAATGAGCAGTTCTTC.

The V call is TRBV7-3, the J call TRBJ1-1; D ambiguous. V shed 3 bases and J shed 4 bases, with 12 bases lying between them. Per the germline V gene, CDR1 is SGHTA and CDR2 is FQGTGA. This CDR3 region has 14 residues. The DNA of the CDR3 is TGTGCCAGCAGCTTTGATCGGGGTACCACTGAAGCTTTCTTT. Protein sequence: CASSFDRGTTEAFF.

This clone was detected only a few times. V and J are TRBV4-3 and TRBJ2-3; TRBD2 agrees at 10 bases. The CDR3 is made up of 20 amino acids. Germline CDR1 reads LGHNA; CDR2 reads YSLEER. With V trimmed by 0 bases and J by 0 bases, 12 bases remained unmatched. The CDR3: CASSQDGSLAGASSTDTQYF. The CDR3 DNA reads as TGCGCCAGCAGCCAAGATGGAAGTCTAGCGGGGGCCTCTAGCACAGATACGCAGTATTTT.

This chain uses TRBV6-5 with TRBJ2-2; 7 nucleotides match TRBD1. CDR3 length: 15 amino acids. Trimming at V came to 2 bases and at J to 2 bases, leaving 2 bases not matched to a gene. CDR1 and CDR2 (germline): MNHEY, SVGAGI. In DNA form, the CDR3 reads TGTGCCAGCAGTTACCTAGGGGGCAACACCGGGGAGCTGTTTTTT. It is translated as CASSYLGGNTGELFF.

This clone was detected once. V and J are TRBV6-5 and TRBJ2-7; weak D call: TRBD1 (6 bases). Germline V gene sequence: CDR1 MNHEY, CDR2 SVGAGI. This CDR3 is 16 amino acids long. The germline V and J ends were trimmed by 0 bases and 6 bases, with 18 bases remaining between them. The CDR3 bases are TGTGCCAGCAGTTACTCGTTCAGGGGACGAAGCTTCGAGCAGTACTTC. This codes for CASSYSFRGRSFEQYF.

The chain carries TRBV29-1 and TRBJ1-1; D uncertain. CDR3 size: 12 residues. Germline V gives CDR1 SQVTM, CDR2 ANQGSEA. The V end was cut by 5 bases, the J end by 8 bases, with 15 bases between. In nucleotides, the CDR3 is TGCAGCGTTCGCCCCCGGGGTGCGGAAGCTTTCTTT. Its protein product is CSVRPRGAEAFF.

V and J are TRBV30 and TRBJ1-6; D perhaps matches TRBD1 (5 bases). V was pared by 0 bases and J by 6 bases, with 9 bases between. Germline CDR1 reads GTSNPN; CDR2 reads SVGIG (reference sequence). The CDR3 is 14 residues long. Written as DNA, the CDR3 is TGTGCCTGGAGTGTAGAGACAGCTAATTCACCCCTCCACTTT. The encoded protein is CAWSVETANSPLHF. Combining the CDR3 with reference TRBV30 and TRBJ1-6 gives the whole variable domain SQTIHQWPATLVQPVGSPLSLECTVEGTSNPNLYWYRQAAGRGLQLLFYSVGIGQISSEVPQNLSASRPQDRQFILSSKKLLLSDSGFYLCAWSVETANSPLHFGNGTRLTVT.

The V call is TRBV2, the J call TRBJ1-1, with TRBD1 matching over 7 bases. Germline V lookup: CDR1 SNHLY, CDR2 FYNNEI. CDR3 length: 14 amino acids. Unmatched junction bases numbered 4, after V lost 5 bases and J lost 1 base. The CDR3 DNA follows: TGTGCCAGCAGTAGGAGGGGGCGGAACACTGAAGCTTTCTTT. Residues: CASSRRGRNTEAFF.

This chain links TRBV2 with TRBJ2-3; 8 nucleotides agree with TRBD1. Germline CDR1 and CDR2: SNHLY and FYNNEI. This CDR3 has 16 residues. With V trimmed by 6 bases and J by 2 bases, 10 bases remained unmatched. The CDR3 spells CASRTGATYSTDTQYF. For the CDR3, the DNA is TGTGCCAGCAGGACAGGGGCGACCTATTCCACAGATACGCAGTATTTT. Variable domain in full (rest from reference TRBV2 and TRBJ2-3): EPEVTQTPSHQVTQMGQEVILRCVPISNHLYFYWYRQILGQKVEFLVSFYNNEISEKSEIFDDQFSVERPDGSNFTLKIRSTKLEDSAMYFCASRTGATYSTDTQYFGPGTRLTVL.

This chain connects TRBV29-1 to TRBJ1-1; D is unresolved. V lost 6 bases to trimming and J lost 5 bases, with 13 bases between them. The V gene's germline CDR1 is SQVTM and CDR2 ANQGSEA. The CDR3 spans 12 residues. In DNA, the CDR3 is TGCAGCGTCAAAGGAGATCGGACTGAAGCTTTCTTT. Translating gives CSVKGDRTEAFF.

V usage is TRBV13 and J usage is TRBJ2-1, with D perhaps TRBD1 (5 bases). CDR1 is PRHDT, CDR2 FYEKMQ, per germline (reference sequence). V was cut by 2 bases and J by 6 bases, with 17 bases left in between. The CDR3 runs 16 residues. Here the CDR3 DNA reads TGTGCCAGCAGCTTAAGGGGCAGACAACGAACCAATGAGCAGTTCTTC. Amino acid sequence: CASSLRGRQRTNEQFF.

Here the CDR3 reads CAIRTAFSGANVLTF. The CDR3 DNA reads as TGTGCCATCAGGACAGCTTTCTCTGGGGCCAACGTCCTGACTTTC. The rearrangement uses TRBV10-3 and TRBJ2-6; possibly TRBD1 for D (5 bases). Per germline, CDR1 ENHRY and CDR2 SYGVKD. Trimming removed 6 bases from V and 0 bases from J, with 9 bases in between. There are 15 residues in the CDR3.

The V gene is TRBV2, the J gene TRBJ1-1; no clear D. Between the trimmed V and J ends, which lost 4 bases and 7 bases, there was a span of 4 bases. The CDR3 spans 10 residues. Germline V gives CDR1 SNHLY, CDR2 FYNNEI. CDR3 nucleotide sequence: TGTGCCAGCAGTGGGTTTGAAGCTTTCTTT. It translates to CASSGFEAFF.

This chain connects TRBV29-1 to TRBJ2-7, with TRBD1 matching 7 bases. The CDR3 runs 12 residues. CDR1 is SQVTM and CDR2 is ANQGSEA in the germline V gene. Trimming took 3 bases from V and 3 from J; bases not matched to a gene: 2. CDR3 in amino acids: CSVEGQSYEQYF. The DNA for the CDR3 is TGCAGCGTTGAGGGACAGAGCTACGAGCAGTACTTC.

This clone was seen a few times. The sample has other DNA sequences that encode this CDR3 too. This sequence joins TRBV29-1 and TRBJ1-2; D remains unclear. CDR3 length: 11 amino acids. V was cut by 3 bases and J by 1 base, with 3 bases left in between. Germline V gene lookup returns CDR1 SQVTM and CDR2 ANQGSEA. The CDR3 DNA reads TGCAGCGTTGACGGTAACTATGGCTACACCTTC. Residues: CSVDGNYGYTF.

The gene calls are TRBV6-5 and TRBJ2-7, with 7 bases fitting TRBD2. This CDR3 has 12 residues. CDR1 and CDR2 (germline): MNHEY, SVGAGI. Trimming took 2 bases from V and 7 from J; bases not matched to a gene: 2. CDR3 sequence (DNA): TGTGCCAGCAGTTACGGGAGGGGAGAGCAGTACTTC. Translating it yields CASSYGRGEQYF.

The chain uses TRBV29-1 and TRBJ1-2; no firm D call. V shed 4 bases and J shed 8 bases, with 14 bases lying between them. Germline V gene data show CDR1 as SQVTM and CDR2 as ANQGSEA. The CDR3 has 12 residues. CDR3 bases: TGCAGCGTTGGCTCATGGACTCAAGGCTACACCTTC. It encodes CSVGSWTQGYTF. Filled out from reference TRBV29-1 and TRBJ1-2, the complete variable domain reads SAVISQKPSRDICQRGTSLTIQCQVDSQVTMMFWYRQQPGQSLTLIATANQGSEATYESGFVIDKFPISRPNLTFSTLTVSNMSPEDSSIYLCSVGSWTQGYTFGSGTRLTVV.

This clone was picked up a small number of times. The chain employs TRBV30 and TRBJ2-7; perhaps TRBD1 as D (7 bases). There are 17 residues in the CDR3. Germline values: CDR1 GTSNPN, CDR2 SVGIG (reference sequence). V lost 1 base to trimming and J lost 6 bases, with 25 bases between them. In nucleotides, the CDR3 is TGTGCCTGGAGTGACCTCGGCCGGGGGACAGTTCTACCCGAGCAGTACTTC. Amino acid sequence: CAWSDLGRGTVLPEQYF.

This clone has a handful of counts. The chain is built from TRBV9 and TRBJ1-6; D call uncertain. The CDR3 spans 15 residues. V lost 0 bases and J 3 bases, leaving 7 bases between the germline ends. Per the germline V gene, CDR1 is SGDLS and CDR2 is YYNGEE. CDR3 in amino acids: CASSVGPGYNSPLHF. CDR3 DNA: TGTGCCAGCAGCGTAGGCCCCGGCTATAATTCACCCCTCCACTTT.

This rearrangement joins TRBV30 to TRBJ2-1; possibly TRBD1 for D (6 bases). Trimming took 3 bases from V and 1 from J, leaving 13 bases between them. Germline V CDR1 and CDR2: GTSNPN, SVGIG (reference sequence). The CDR3 is made up of 15 amino acids. The CDR3 region is CAWSKQGFSYNEQFF. The CDR3 nucleotides are TGTGCCTGGAGCAAACAGGGCTTTTCCTACAATGAGCAGTTCTTC.

V is TRBV7-2 and J is TRBJ2-5; 7 bases line up with TRBD1. Germline V gives CDR1 SGHTA, CDR2 FQGNSA. The CDR3 extends over 13 amino acids. J gave up 3 bases and V 5 bases, and 3 bases lay outside the gene matches. CDR3 residues: CASSRGQKETQYF. CDR3 nucleotide sequence: TGTGCCAGCAGCCGGGGACAGAAAGAGACCCAGTACTTC.

The chain uses TRBV10-3 and TRBJ2-7; 7 nucleotides match TRBD2. V dropped 0 bases and J dropped 7; count of bases not matched to a gene: 12. Germline lookup yields CDR1 ENHRY and CDR2 SYGVKD. This CDR3 has 16 amino acids. The CDR3: CAISESTALAVPEQYF. The CDR3 nucleotides read TGTGCCATCAGTGAGTCGACGGCTCTAGCGGTCCCAGAGCAGTACTTC.